This T cell receptor beta chain was captured in a study of shared clonotypes between healthy human individuals (dated by TCRdb to 2020 to 2022). For context, the study as a whole: A few men and two women, aged 18 to 49 years, made up the cohort. For each donor, three plates each were used for CD4 naive and CD4 memory, two plates were used for CD8 naive, and one plate was used for CD8 memory. Libraries were prepared and TCR repertoires were sequenced by different laboratories using diverse techniques, in order to increase sequencing depth and limit assay-specific biases. Each donor's leukapheresis produced roughly between roughly 0.85 and 9.5 billion PBMCs. To estimate repertoire size and how much clonotypes are shared between individuals, the study performed deep sequencing of blood TCR repertoires from five healthy adults.

Healthy HIV-negative adults with no recently reported acute infections or vaccinations were included as donors. All donors were Caucasian adults living in Nashville, Tennessee, USA. CD4+ T cells were enriched by magnetic negative selection, after which naive cells were positively selected on CD45RA and the negative fraction was taken as the memory subset. Blood was collected by leukapheresis, and PBMCs were isolated by Ficoll-Histopaque density gradient centrifugation and then cryopreserved in liquid nitrogen vapor phase. Analytical flow cytometry was used to check the purity and quantity of every magnetically sorted T cell population. Genomic DNA was isolated from each sorted fraction and quantified by UV absorbance on a Nanodrop 2000c. The germline V gene encodes CDR1 SGHVS and CDR2 FNYEAQ. The CDR3 contains 16 residues, cysteine and phenylalanine counted. Here the CDR3 DNA is all that survives: 48 bases in frame from base 1. V and J are trimmed by 0 bases and 5 bases, and the gene matches miss 3 bases of the junction.

Using the deep immunoSEQ assay, multiplex PCR amplified TCR CDR3 regions from genomic DNA. For each cell subset, the extracted genomic DNA was distributed evenly across all wells of several immunoSEQ 96-well plates, and each plate served as one replicate. For sorted subsets, roughly 0.2 ug genomic DNA, equal to some 30,000 T cell genomes, was loaded into each replicate PCR. Purified libraries were quantified with a Qubit 3.0 fluorometer, sized on a Bioanalyzer 2100, and re-quantified with the KAPA Library Quantification kit. Every immunoSEQ 96-well plate was sequenced on a separate single-read 150-cycle Illumina NextSeq 550 flow cell. Under the source paper's analysis protocol: Because only junctional sequences without quality scores were contained in the immunoSEQ output, filtering matching that applied to full-length reads could not be performed. To assign V/J genes and CDR3, sequences were annotated against IMGT germline references using PyIR, a Python wrapper for IgBLAST v1.9. Any read was removed if the V/J assignment was weak (E-value above 1e-6), the CDR3 was missing, or the read contained stop codons, out-of-frame junctions, or ambiguous translated residues. V3J clonotypes were defined as sequences sharing an identical inferred V gene, J gene, and CDR3 amino acid sequence. To compute the percentage overlap between repertoires, the number of shared unique clonotypes was divided by the size of the smaller repertoire. RTK rarefaction, the Chao1 estimator, and Recon v2.1 estimates of unobserved clonotypes were used to assess repertoire richness. Generation probabilities were computed with OLGA for all TCRbeta clonotypes obtained by the gDNA method from four donors. TCRdb stores this immuneACCESS table with in-frame sequences only. Part of the clones is absent; in the studies checked, under half of the shortfall reflects unresolved V genes, and no reason is known for the rest. V and J calls and clone size are copied from that table; D and trimming were computed from the DNA. For this sample there are approximately 980,000 clones; around 80% appear just once. Roughly 1.5% of the sample is taken by the ten largest.

Results and caveats for the whole study, not just this receptor: Compared with non-shared clonotypes, clonotypes shared by all four sorted-subset donors had higher generation probabilities. Rarefaction of sorted-subset datasets indicated incomplete sequencing despite the large sequencing depth. The genetic and exposure-history diversity represented was limited by the small number of donors. Only blood was sampled, and tissue TCR repertoires likely differ from those in blood. When a few donors were compared, the shared fraction of clonotypes was around 5% for naive CD4, around 3.6% for naive CD8, more than 2% for memory CD4, and under 0.5% for memory CD8. Pairwise subsampling led to the expectation that sequencing depth would affect the degree of clonotype sharing among donors. Naive subsets generally had larger estimated clonotype richness than memory subsets.

About this clone: Its antigen has not been determined. Qualities for individual bases were not recorded, and no much larger clone is one base off.

Recombination linked TRBV7-6 to TRBJ2-1; a stretch of 11 junction bases matches TRBD2. The TCR was taken from a man between 18 and 29 years old in good health. Sequenced material: memory CD4+ T cells sorted from blood. Read against the paper, the sample's cell subset or site label means: CD45RA-negative fraction. The CDR3 is CASSLAVAGGHNEQFF. The DNA sequence follows: TGTGCCAGCAGCTTAGCGGTAGCGGGAGGGCACAATGAGCAGTTCTTC.